This T cell receptor (beta chain) comes out of a study of cytomegalovirus exposure and HLA in healthy donors. Per the germline V gene, CDR1 is SNHLY and CDR2 is FYNNEI. V was pared by 1 base and J by 1 base, with 7 bases between. CDR3 length: 14 amino acids. It was with 60 Vbeta and 13 Jbeta primers that the PCR ran. Some clones are missing from TCRdb's copy, which holds only in-frame ones; the method was immunoSEQ multiplex PCR. The table has fewer than 75,000 clones, approximately 79% seen once. The J gene is TRBJ2-5, the V gene TRBV2; no definite D call. This clonotype was sampled from a woman in her twenties or thirties in good health and CMV-seronegative. The specimen sequenced was PBMCs. For the CDR3, the DNA is TGTGCCAGCAGTGAAGGGGCACTCCAAGAGACCCAGTACTTC. This codes for CASSEGALQETQYF.